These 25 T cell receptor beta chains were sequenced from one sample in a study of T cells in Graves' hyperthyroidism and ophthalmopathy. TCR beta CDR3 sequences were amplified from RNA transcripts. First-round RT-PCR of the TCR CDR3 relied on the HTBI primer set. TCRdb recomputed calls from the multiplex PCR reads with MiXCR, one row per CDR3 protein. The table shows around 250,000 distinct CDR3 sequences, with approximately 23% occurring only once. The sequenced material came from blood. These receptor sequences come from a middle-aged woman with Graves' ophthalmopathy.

CDR3 in DNA: TGTGCCAGCATTAGACCCAATGGAGACACCCAGTACTTC. It translates to CASIRPNGDTQYF. The genes are TRBV12-3 or TRBV12-4 and TRBJ2-5; D is ambiguous. The CDR3 sequence is 13 residues long. Trimming left V 7 bases short and J 8 bases short, with 17 bases between.

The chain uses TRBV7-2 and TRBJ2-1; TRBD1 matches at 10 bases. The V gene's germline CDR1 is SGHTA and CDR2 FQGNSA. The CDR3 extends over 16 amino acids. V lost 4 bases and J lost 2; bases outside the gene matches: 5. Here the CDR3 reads CASSSFGTGAYNEQFF. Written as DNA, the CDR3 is TGTGCCAGCAGCTCGTTTGGGACAGGGGCCTACAATGAGCAGTTCTTC.

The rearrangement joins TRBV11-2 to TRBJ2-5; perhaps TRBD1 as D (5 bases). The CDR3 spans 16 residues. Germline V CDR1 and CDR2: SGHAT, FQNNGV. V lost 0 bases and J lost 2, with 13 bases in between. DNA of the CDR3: TGTGCCAGCAGCTTAGATTGGGGCCAGCCGCAAGAGACCCAGTACTTC. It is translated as CASSLDWGQPQETQYF.

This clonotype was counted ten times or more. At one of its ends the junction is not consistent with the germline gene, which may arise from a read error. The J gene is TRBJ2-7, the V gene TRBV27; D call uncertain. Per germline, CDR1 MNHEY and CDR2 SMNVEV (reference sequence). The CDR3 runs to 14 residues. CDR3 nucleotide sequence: TGTGCCAGCAGCTTATTTCCAGCCCCCTACGAGCAGTACTTC. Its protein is CASSLFPAPYEQYF.

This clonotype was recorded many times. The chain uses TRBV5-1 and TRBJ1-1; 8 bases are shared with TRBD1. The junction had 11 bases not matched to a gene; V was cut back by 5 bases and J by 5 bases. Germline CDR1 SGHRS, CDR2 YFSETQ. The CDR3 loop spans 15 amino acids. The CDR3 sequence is CASRGLQGALTEAFF. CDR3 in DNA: TGCGCCAGCAGAGGGCTTCAGGGGGCGTTGACTGAAGCTTTCTTT.

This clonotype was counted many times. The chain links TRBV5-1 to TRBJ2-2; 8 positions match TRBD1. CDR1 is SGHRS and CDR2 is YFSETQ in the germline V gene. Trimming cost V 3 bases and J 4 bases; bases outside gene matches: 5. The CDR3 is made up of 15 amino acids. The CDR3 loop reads CASSSRGRVTGELFF. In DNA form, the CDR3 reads TGCGCCAGCAGCTCCAGGGGGCGAGTCACCGGGGAGCTGTTTTTT.

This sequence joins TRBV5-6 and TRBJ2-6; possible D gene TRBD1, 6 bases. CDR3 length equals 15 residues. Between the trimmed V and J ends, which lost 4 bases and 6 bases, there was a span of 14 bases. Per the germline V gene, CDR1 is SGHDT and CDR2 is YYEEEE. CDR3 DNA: TGTGCCAGCAGCCAGGGGCTAGGGGCGGCCAACGTCCTGACTTTC. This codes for CASSQGLGAANVLTF.

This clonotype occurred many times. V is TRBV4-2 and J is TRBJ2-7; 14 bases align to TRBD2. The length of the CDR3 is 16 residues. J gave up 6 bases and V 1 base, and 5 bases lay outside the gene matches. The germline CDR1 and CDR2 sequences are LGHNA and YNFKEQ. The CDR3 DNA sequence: TGTGCCAGCAGCCAAGGGGGACTAGCGGGAGTTAGCGAGCAGTACTTC. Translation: CASSQGGLAGVSEQYF.

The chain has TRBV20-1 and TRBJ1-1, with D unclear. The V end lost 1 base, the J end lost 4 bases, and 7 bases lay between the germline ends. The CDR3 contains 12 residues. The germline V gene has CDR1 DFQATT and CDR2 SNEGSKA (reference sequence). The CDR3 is CSARAPLTEAFF. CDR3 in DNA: TGCAGTGCTAGAGCCCCCCTCACTGAAGCTTTCTTT.

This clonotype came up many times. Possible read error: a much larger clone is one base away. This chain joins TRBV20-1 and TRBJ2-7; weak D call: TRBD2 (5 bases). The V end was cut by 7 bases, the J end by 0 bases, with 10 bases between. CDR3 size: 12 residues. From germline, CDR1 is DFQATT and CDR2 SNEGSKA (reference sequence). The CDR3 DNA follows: TGCAGTGACATAGACTACTCCTACGAGCAGTACTTC. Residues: CSDIDYSYEQYF.

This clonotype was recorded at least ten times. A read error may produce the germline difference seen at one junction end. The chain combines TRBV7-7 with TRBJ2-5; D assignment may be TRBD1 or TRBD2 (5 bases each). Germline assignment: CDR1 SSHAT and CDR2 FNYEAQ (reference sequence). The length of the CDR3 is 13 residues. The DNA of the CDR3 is TGTGCTAGCAGCCGGGACCACCAAGAGACCCAGTACTTC. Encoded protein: CASSRDHQETQYF.

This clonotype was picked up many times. The DNA of the CDR3 is TGTGCCAGCAGGCCAGAGGCCTACGAGCAGTACTTC. Translated: CASRPEAYEQYF. The chain uses TRBV6-5 and TRBJ2-7; D is unclear. The CDR3 extends over 12 amino acids. CDR1 is MNHEY, CDR2 SVGAGI, per germline. Trimming cost V 6 bases and J 2 bases, with 8 bases left between them.

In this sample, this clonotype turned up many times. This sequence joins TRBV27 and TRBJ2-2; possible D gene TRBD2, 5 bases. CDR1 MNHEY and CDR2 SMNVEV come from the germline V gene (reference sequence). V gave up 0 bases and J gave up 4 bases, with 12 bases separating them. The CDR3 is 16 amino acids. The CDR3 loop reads CASSLSASLGTGELFF. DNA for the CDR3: TGTGCCAGCAGTTTATCTGCTAGCCTTGGCACCGGGGAGCTGTTTTTT.

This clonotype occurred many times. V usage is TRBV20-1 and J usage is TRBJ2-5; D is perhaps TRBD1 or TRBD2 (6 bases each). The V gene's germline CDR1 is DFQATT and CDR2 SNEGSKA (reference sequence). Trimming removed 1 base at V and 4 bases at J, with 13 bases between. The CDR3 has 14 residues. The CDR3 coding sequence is TGCAGTGCTAGAGGGGGGGCAGCGGGAGAGACCCAGTACTTC. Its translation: CSARGGAAGETQYF.

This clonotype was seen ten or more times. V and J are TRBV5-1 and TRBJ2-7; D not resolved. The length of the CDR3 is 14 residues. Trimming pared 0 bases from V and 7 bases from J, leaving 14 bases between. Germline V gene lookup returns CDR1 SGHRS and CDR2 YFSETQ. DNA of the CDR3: TGCGCCAGCAGCTTGGAATTAGATCCTCCTGAGCAGTACTTC. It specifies CASSLELDPPEQYF.

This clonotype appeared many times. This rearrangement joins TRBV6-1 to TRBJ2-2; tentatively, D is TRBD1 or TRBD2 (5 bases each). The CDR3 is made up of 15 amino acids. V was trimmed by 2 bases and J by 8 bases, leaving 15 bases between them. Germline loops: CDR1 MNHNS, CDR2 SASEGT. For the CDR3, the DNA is TGTGCCAGCAGTGAACAACTGGGGGAGATAGGGGAGCTGTTTTTT. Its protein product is CASSEQLGEIGELFF.

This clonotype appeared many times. This chain's CDR3 is CALDRAAVNTEAFF. The DNA for the CDR3 is TGTGCCCTCGACCGGGCCGCTGTGAACACTGAAGCTTTCTTT. This chain joins TRBV10-3 and TRBJ1-1; D gene uncertain. CDR1 ENHRY and CDR2 SYGVKD come from the germline V gene. The CDR3 sequence is 14 residues long. Deletions cut 11 bases from V and 0 bases from J, with 16 bases between.

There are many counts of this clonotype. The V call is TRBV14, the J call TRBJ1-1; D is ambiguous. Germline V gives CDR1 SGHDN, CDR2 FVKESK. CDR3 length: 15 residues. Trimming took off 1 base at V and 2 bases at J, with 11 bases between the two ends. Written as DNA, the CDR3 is TGTGCCAGCAGCCAAGTGTCCCAGATTAACACTGAAGCTTTCTTT. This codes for CASSQVSQINTEAFF.

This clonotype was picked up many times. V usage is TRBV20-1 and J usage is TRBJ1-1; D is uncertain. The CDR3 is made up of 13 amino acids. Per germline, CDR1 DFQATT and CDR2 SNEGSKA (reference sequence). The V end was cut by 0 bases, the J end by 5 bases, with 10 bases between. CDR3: CSARDPSGTEAFF. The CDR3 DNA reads TGCAGTGCTAGAGATCCCTCGGGGACTGAAGCTTTCTTT.

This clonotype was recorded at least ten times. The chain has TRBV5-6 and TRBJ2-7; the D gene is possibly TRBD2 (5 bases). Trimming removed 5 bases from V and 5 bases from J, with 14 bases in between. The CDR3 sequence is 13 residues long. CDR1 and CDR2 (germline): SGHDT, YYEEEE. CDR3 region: CASRNRAEDEQYF. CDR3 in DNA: TGTGCCAGCAGAAACCGGGCGGAGGACGAGCAGTACTTC.

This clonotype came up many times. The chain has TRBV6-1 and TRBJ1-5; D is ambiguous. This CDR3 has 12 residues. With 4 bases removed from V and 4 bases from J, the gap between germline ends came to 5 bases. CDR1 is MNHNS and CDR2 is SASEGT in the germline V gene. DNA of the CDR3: TGTGCCAGCAGTGCTGTAAATCAGCCCCAGCATTTT. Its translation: CASSAVNQPQHF.

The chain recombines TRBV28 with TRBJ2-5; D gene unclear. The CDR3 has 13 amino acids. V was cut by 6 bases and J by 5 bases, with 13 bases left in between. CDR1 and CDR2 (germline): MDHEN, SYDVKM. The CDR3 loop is CASRVPTGETQYF. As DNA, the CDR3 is TGTGCCAGCAGAGTACCCACCGGGGAGACCCAGTACTTC.

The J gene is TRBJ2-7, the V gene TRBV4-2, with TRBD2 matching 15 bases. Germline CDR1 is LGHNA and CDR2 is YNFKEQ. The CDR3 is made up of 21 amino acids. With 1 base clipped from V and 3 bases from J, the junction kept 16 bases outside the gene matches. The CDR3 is CASSQATAKGLAGGPFYEQYF. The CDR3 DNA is TGTGCCAGCAGCCAAGCTACGGCTAAAGGACTAGCGGGGGGGCCCTTCTACGAGCAGTACTTC.

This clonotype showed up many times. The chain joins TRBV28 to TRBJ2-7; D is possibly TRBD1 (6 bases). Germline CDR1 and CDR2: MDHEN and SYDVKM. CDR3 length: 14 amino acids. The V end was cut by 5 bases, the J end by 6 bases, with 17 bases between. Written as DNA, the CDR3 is TGTGCCAGCAGTCCTTTCAGGGGAGTCGGCGAGCAGTACTTC. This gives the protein CASSPFRGVGEQYF. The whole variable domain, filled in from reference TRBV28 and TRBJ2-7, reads DVKVTQSSRYLVKRTGEKVFLECVQDMDHENMFWYRQDPGLGLRLIYFSYDVKMKEKGDIPEGYSVSREKKERFSLILESASTNQTSMYLCASSPFRGVGEQYFGPGTRLTVT.

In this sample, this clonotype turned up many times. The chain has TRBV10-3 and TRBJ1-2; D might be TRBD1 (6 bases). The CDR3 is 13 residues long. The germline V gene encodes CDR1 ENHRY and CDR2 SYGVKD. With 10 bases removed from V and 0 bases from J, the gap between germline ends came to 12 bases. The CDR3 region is CATCRGTNYGYTF. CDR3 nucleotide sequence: TGTGCCACGTGCAGGGGTACTAACTATGGCTACACCTTC.